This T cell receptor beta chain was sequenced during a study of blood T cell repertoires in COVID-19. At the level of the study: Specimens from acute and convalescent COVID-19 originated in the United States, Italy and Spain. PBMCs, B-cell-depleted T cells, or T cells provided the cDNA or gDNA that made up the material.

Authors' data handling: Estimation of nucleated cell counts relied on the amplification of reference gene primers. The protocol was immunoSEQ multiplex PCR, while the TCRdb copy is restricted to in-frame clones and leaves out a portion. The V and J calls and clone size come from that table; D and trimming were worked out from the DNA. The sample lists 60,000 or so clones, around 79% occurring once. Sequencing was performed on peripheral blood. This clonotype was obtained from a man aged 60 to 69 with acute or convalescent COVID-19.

Here the CDR3 reads CASSQGGLMNTEAFF. The CDR3 bases are TGTGCCAGCAGCCAAGGCGGGCTTATGAACACTGAAGCTTTCTTT. The chain combines TRBV4-2 with TRBJ1-1; no firm D call. The V gene lost 1 base and the J gene lost 0 bases, with 9 bases spanning the gap. The CDR3 has 15 amino acids. Germline V gene data show CDR1 as LGHNA and CDR2 as YNFKEQ.